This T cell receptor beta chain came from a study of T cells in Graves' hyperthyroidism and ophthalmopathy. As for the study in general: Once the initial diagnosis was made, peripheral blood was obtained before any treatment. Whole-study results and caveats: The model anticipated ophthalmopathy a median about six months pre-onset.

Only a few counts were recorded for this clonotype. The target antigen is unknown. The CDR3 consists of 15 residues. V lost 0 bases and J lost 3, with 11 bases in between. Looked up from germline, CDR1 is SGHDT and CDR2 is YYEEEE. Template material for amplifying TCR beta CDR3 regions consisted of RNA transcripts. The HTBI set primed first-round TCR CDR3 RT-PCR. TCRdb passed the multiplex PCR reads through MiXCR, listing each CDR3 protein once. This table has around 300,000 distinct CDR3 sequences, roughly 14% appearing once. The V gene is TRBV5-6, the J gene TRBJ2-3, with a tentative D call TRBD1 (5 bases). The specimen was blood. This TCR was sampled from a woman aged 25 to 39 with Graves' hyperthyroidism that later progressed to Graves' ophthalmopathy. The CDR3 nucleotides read TGTGCCAGCAGCTTGGAATGGGGCCTTACAGATACGCAGTATTTT. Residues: CASSLEWGLTDTQYF.